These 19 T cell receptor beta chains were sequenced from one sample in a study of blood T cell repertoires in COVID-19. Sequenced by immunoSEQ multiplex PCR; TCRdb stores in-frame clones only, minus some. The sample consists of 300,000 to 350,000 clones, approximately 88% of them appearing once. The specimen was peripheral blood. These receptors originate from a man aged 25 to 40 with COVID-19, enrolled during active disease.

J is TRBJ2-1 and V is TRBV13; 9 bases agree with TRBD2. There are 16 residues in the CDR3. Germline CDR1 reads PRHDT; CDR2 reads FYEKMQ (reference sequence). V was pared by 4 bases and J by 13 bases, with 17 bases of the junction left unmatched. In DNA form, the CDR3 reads TGTGCCAGCAGCTACGGGACTAGCCCCATCATAGGTCGTCAGTTCTTC. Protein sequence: CASSYGTSPIIGRQFF.

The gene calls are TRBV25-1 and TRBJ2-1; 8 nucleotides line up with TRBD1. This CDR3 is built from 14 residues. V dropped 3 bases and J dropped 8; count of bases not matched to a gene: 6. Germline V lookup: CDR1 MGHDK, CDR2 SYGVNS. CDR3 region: CASSEGQEVDEQFF. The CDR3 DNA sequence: TGTGCCAGCAGTGAGGGACAGGAGGTGGATGAGCAGTTCTTC. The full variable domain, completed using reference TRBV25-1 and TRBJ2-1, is EADIYQTPRYLVIGTGKKITLECSQTMGHDKMYWYQQDPGMELHLIHYSYGVNSTEKGDLSSESTVSRIRTEHFPLTLESARPSHTSQYLCASSEGQEVDEQFFGPGTRLTVL.

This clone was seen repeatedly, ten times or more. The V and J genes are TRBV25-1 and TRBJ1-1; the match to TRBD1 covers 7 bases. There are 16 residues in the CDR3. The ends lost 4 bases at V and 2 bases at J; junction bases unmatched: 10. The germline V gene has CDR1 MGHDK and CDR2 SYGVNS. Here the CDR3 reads CASSAMTGKGNTEAFF. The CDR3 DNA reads TGTGCCAGCAGTGCAATGACAGGGAAGGGTAACACTGAAGCTTTCTTT.

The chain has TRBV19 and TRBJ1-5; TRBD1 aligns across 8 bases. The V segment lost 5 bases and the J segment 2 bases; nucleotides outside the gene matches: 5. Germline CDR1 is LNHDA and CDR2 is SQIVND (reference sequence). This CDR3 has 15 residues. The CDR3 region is CASSDRGIGNQPQHF. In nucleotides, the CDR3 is TGTGCCAGTAGTGACAGGGGTATTGGCAATCAGCCCCAGCATTTT. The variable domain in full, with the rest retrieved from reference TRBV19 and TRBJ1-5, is DGGITQSPKYLFRKEGQNVTLSCEQNLNHDAMYWYRQDPGQGLRLIYYSQIVNDFQKGDIAEGYSVSREKKESFPLTVTSAQKNPTAFYLCASSDRGIGNQPQHFGDGTRLSIL.

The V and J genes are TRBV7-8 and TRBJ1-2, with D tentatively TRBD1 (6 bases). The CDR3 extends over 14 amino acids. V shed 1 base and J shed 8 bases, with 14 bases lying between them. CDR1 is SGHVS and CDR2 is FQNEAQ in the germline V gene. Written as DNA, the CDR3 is TGTGCCAGCAGCTTAGTACAGGGTTCAGAGGGCTACACCTTC. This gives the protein CASSLVQGSEGYTF.

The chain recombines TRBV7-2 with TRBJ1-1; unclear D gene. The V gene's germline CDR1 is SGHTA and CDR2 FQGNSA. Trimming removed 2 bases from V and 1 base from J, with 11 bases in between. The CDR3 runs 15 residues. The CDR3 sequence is CASSLMGGKNTEAFF. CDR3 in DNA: TGTGCCAGCAGCTTAATGGGAGGTAAGAACACTGAAGCTTTCTTT.

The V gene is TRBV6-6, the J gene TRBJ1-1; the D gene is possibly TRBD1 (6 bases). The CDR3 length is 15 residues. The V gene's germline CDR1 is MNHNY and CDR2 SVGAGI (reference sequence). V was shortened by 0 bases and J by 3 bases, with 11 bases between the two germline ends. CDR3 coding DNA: TGTGCCAGCAGTTACTCGGGGACACTGTACACTGAAGCTTTCTTT. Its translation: CASSYSGTLYTEAFF.

The CDR3 loop reads CASSSGKETQYF. The DNA for the CDR3 is TGTGCCAGCAGTTCGGGGAAAGAGACCCAGTACTTC. The chain combines TRBV11-2 with TRBJ2-5, with D maybe TRBD2 (5 bases). The CDR3 has 12 amino acids. Germline CDR1 SGHAT, CDR2 FQNNGV. V was shortened by 6 bases and J by 3 bases, with 8 bases between the two germline ends.

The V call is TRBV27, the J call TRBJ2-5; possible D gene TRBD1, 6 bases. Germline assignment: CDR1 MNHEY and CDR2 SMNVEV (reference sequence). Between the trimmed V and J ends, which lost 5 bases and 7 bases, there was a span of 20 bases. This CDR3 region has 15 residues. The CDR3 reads CASSLIQGQGTTQYF. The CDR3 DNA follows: TGTGCCAGCAGTCTAATACAGGGCCAAGGGACGACCCAGTACTTC.

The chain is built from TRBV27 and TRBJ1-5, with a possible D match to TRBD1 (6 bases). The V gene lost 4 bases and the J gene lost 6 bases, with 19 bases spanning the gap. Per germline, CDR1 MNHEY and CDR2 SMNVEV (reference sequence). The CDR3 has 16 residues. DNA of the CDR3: TGTGCCAGCAGTTCCTCCGGCCGCGGGGGGCCTCAGCCCCAGCATTTT. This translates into CASSSSGRGGPQPQHF.

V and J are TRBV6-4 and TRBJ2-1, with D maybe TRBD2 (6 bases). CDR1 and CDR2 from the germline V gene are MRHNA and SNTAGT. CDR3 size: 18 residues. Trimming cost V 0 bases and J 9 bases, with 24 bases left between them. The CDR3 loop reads CASSDSTGPATRAAEQFF. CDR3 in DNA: TGTGCCAGCAGTGACTCGACTGGGCCCGCGACTAGGGCTGCTGAGCAGTTCTTC.

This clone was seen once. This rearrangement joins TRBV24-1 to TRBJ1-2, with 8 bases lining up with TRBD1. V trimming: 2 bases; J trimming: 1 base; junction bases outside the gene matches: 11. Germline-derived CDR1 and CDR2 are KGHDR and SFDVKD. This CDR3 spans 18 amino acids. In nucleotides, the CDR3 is TGTGCCACCAGTGATTGGGGGACAGGTCCCGGAGGTAACTATGGCTACACCTTC. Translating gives CATSDWGTGPGGNYGYTF.

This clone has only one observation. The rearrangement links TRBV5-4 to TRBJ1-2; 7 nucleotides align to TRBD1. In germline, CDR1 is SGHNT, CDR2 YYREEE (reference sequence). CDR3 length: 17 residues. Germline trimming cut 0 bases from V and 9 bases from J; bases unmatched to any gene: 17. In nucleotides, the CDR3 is TGTGCCAGCAGCTTGGTGGGGACAGTCGTTGGGGCCGGTAGCTACACCTTC. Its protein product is CASSLVGTVVGAGSYTF.

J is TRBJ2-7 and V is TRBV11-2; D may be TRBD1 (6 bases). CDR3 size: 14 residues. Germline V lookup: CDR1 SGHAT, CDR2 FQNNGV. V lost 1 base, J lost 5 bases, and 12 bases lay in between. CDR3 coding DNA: TGTGCCAGCAGCTTAGTTGGGGGCACAGACGAGCAGTACTTC. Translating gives CASSLVGGTDEQYF.

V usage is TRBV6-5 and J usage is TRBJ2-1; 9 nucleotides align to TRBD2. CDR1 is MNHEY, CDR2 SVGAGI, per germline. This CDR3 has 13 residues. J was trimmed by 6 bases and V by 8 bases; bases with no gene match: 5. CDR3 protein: CASGLAGINEQFF. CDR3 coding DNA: TGTGCCAGCGGGCTAGCGGGGATCAATGAGCAGTTCTTC.

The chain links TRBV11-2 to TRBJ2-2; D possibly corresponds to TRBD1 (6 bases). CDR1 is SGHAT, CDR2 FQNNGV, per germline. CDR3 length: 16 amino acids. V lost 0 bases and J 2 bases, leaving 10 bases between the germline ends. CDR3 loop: CASSLEAGANTGELFF. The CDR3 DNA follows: TGTGCCAGCAGCTTAGAGGCAGGGGCAAACACCGGGGAGCTGTTTTTT.

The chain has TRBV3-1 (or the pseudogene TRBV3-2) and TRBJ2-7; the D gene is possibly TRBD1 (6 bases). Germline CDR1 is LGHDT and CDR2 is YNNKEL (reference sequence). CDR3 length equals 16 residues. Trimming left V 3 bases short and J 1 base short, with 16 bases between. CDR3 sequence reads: CASSHPQGSYSYEQYF. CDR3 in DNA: TGTGCCAGCAGCCATCCTCAGGGGTCATATTCCTACGAGCAGTACTTC.

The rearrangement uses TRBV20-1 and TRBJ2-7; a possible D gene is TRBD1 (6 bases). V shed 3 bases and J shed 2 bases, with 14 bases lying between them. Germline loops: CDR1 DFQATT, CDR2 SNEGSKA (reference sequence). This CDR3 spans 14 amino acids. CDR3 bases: TGCAGTGCTAGTGGGACGACAGGCCCCTACGAGCAGTACTTC. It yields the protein CSASGTTGPYEQYF.

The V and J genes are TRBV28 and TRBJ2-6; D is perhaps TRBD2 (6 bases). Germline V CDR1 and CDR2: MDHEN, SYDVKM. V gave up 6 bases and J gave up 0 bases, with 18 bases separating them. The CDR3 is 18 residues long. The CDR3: CASRPAAGTLSGANVLTF. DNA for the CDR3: TGTGCCAGCAGGCCAGCGGCGGGAACCCTCTCTGGGGCCAACGTCCTGACTTTC.